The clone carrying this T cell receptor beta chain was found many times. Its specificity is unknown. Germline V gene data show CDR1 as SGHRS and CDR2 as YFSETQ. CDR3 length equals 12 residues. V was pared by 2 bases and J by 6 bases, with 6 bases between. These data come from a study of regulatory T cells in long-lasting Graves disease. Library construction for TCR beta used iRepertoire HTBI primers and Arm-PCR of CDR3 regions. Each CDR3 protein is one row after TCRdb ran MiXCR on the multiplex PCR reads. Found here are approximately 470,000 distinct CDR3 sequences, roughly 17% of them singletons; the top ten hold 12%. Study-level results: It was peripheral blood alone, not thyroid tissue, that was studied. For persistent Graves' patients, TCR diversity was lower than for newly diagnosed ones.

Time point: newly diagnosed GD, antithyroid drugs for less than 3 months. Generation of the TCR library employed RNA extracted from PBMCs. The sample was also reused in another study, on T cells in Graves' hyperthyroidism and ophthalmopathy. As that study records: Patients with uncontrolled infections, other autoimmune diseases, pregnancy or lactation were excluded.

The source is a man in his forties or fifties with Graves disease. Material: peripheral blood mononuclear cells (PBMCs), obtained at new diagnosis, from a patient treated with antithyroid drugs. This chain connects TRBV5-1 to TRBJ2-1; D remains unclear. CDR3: CASSLSSNEQFF. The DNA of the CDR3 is TGCGCCAGCAGCTTATCGTCCAATGAGCAGTTCTTC.